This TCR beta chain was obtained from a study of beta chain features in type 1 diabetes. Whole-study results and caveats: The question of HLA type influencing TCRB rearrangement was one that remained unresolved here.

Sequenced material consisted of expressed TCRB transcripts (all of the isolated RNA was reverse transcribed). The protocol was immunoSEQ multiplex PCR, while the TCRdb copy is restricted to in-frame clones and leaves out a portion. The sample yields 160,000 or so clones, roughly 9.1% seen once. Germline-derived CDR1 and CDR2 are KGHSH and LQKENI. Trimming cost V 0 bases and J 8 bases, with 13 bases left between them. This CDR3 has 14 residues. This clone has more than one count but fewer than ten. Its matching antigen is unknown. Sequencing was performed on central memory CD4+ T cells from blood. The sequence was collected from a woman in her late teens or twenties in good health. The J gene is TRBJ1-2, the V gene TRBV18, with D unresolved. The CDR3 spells CASSPPSQANGYTF. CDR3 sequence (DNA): TGTGCCAGCTCACCACCCTCCCAGGCGAACGGCTACACCTTC.